The clone carrying this TCR beta chain was picked up a small number of times. The source of the sample is a study of CD8 T cells in Susac syndrome. With random hexamers, roughly 0.45 to 1 ug RNA was reverse transcribed. immunoSEQ multiplex PCR amplified TCR beta CDR3 across 54 Vbeta, 13 Jbeta. TCRdb re-analysed the immunoSEQ multiplex PCR reads in MiXCR, keeping a single row per CDR3 protein. Among approximately 130,000 distinct CDR3 sequences, under 95% were seen once, and the ten largest hold about 0.23%. The study sequenced TCR beta in blood CD8+ and CD4+ T cells. Relapsing-remitting disease, either stable or active, was present in the multiple sclerosis controls, who were treatment-naive patients. Negative isolation yielded the CD8+ and CD4+ T cells, while FACS enriched the TEMRA cells. Sequenced input: CD8+ T cells from PBMCs. This clonotype was obtained from a human donor with multiple sclerosis.

The CDR3: CASSEPVPLTDEQFF. The CDR3 DNA follows: TGTGCCAGCAGCGAGCCGGTCCCCCTAACCGATGAGCAGTTCTTC. This sequence joins TRBV6-2 or TRBV6-3 and TRBJ2-1; D is unresolved. The V gene lost 6 bases and the J gene lost 8 bases, with 20 bases spanning the gap. The CDR3 is 15 residues long. The V gene's germline CDR1 is MNHEY and CDR2 SVGEGT.